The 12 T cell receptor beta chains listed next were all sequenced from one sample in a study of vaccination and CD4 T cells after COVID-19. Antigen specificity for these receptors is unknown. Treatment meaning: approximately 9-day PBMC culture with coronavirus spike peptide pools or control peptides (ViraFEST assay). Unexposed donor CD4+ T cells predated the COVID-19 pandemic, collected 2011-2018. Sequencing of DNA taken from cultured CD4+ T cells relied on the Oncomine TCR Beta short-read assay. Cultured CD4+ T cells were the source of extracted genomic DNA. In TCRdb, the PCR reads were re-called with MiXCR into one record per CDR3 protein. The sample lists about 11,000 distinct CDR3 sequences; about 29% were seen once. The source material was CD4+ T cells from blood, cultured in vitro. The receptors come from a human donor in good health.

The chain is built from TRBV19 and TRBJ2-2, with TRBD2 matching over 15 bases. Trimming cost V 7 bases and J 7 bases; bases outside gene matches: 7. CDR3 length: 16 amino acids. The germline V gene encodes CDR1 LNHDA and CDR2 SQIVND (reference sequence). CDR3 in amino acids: CASKGTSGRTGGELFF. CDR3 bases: TGTGCCAGTAAGGGGACTAGCGGGAGGACGGGCGGGGAGCTGTTTTTT.

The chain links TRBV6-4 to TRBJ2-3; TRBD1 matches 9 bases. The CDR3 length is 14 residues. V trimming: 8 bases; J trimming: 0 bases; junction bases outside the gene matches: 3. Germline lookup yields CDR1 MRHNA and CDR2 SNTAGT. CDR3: CASRDRVSTDTQYF. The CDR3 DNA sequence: TGTGCCAGCCGGGACAGGGTCAGCACAGATACGCAGTATTTT.

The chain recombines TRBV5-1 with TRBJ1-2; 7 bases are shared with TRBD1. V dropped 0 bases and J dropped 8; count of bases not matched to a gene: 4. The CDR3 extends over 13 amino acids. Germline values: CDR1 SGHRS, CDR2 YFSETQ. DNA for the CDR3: TGCGCCAGCAGCTTGGGACAGGGAGGCGGCTACACCTTC. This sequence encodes CASSLGQGGGYTF.

CDR3 nucleotide sequence: TGCGCCAGCAGCCAAGATTCTAGCTGGGATTACAATGAGCAGTTCTTC. It encodes CASSQDSSWDYNEQFF. The chain has TRBV4-1 and TRBJ2-1; weak D call: TRBD2 (5 bases). V lost 0 bases and J lost 4, with 13 bases in between. The CDR3 has 16 residues. Germline V gene data show CDR1 as MGHRA and CDR2 as YSYEKL.

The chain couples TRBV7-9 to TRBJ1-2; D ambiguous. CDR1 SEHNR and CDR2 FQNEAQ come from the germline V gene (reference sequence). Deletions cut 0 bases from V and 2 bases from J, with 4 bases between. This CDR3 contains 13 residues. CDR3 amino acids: CASSLAGNYGYTF. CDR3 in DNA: TGTGCCAGCAGCTTAGCAGGGAACTATGGCTACACCTTC. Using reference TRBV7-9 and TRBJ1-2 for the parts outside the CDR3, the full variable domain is DTGVSQNPRHKITKRGQNVTFRCDPISEHNRLYWYRQTLGQGPEFLTYFQNEAQLEKSRLLSDRFSAERPKGSFSTLEIQRTEQGDSAMYLCASSLAGNYGYTFGSGTRLTVV.

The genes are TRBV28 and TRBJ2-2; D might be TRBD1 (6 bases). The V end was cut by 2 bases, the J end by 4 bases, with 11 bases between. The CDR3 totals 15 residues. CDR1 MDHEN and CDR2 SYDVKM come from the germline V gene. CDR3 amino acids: CASSLQGPGTGELFF. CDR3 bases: TGTGCCAGCAGTTTACAGGGGCCGGGCACCGGGGAGCTGTTTTTT.

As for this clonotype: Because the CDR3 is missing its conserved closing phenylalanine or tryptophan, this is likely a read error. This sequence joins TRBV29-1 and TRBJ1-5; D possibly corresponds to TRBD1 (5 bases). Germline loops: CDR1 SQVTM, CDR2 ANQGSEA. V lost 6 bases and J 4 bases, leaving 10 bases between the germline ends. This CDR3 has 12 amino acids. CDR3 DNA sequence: TGCAGCGTCACCCAGGGTAATCAGCCCCAGCATTGT. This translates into CSVTQGNQPQHC.

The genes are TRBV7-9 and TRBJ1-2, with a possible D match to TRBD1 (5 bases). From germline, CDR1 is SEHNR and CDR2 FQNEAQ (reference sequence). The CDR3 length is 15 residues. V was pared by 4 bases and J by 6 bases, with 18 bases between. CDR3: CASSSSQRKGDGYTF. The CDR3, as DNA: TGTGCCAGCAGCTCGAGCCAGCGGAAAGGGGATGGCTACACCTTC. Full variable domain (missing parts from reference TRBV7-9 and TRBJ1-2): DTGVSQNPRHKITKRGQNVTFRCDPISEHNRLYWYRQTLGQGPEFLTYFQNEAQLEKSRLLSDRFSAERPKGSFSTLEIQRTEQGDSAMYLCASSSSQRKGDGYTFGSGTRLTVV.

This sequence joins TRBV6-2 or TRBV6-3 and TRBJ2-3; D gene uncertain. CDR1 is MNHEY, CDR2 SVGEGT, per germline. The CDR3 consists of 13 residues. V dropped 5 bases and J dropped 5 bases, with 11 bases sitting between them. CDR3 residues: CASSPWTGDTQYF. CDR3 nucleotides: TGTGCCAGCAGTCCGTGGACGGGAGATACGCAGTATTTT.

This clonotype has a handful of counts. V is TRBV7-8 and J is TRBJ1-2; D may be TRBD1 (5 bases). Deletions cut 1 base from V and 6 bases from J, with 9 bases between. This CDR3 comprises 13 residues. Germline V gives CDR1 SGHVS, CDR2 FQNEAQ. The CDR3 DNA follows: TGTGCCAGCAGCTTAGACAGGCTAGATGGCTACACCTTC. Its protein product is CASSLDRLDGYTF.

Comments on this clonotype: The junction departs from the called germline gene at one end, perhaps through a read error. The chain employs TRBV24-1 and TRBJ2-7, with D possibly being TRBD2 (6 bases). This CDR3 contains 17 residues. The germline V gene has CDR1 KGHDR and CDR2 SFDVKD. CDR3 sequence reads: CATSGPDPPVRKAGAPF. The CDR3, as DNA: TGTGCCACCAGTGGACCGGATCCCCCCGTTCGGAAAGCGGGCGCCCCTTTC.

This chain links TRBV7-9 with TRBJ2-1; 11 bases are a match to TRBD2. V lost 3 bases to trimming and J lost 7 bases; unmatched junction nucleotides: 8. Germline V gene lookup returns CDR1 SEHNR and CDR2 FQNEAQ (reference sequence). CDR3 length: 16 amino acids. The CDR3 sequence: CASSFTTSGSTNEQFF. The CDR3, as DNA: TGTGCCAGCAGCTTCACCACTAGCGGGAGTACGAATGAGCAGTTCTTC.